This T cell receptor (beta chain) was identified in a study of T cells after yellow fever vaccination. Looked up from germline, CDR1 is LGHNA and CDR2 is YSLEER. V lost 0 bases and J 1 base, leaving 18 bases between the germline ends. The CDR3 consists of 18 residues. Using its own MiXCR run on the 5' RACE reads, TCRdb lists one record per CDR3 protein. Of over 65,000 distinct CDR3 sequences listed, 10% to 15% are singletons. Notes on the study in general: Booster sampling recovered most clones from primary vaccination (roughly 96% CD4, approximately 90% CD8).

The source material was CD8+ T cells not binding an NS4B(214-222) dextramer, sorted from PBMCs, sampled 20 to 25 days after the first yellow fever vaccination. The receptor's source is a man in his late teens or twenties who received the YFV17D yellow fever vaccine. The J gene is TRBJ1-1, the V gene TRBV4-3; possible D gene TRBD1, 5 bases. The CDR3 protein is CASSQDFGAGRKNTEAFF. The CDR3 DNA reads TGCGCCAGCAGCCAAGATTTTGGGGCAGGGAGGAAGAACACTGAAGCTTTCTTT.